The next 26 T cell receptor beta chains were all read from a single sample in a study of Graves' ophthalmopathy and Graves' hyperthyroidism. RNA served as the template for amplifying TCR beta CDR3 regions. First-round RT-PCR relied on HTBI primers, and a second-round multiplex PCR came next. In TCRdb, the multiplex PCR reads were re-called with MiXCR into one record per CDR3 protein. The sample includes over 200,000 distinct CDR3 sequences, 25% to 30% of them seen just once. The sequenced material came from peripheral blood. All receptors derive from a man aged 45-65 years with Graves' ophthalmopathy.

The V gene is TRBV30, the J gene TRBJ1-2; D gene unclear. Germline CDR1 reads GTSNPN; CDR2 reads SVGIG (reference sequence). V lost 1 base to trimming and J lost 4 bases, with 10 bases between them. This CDR3 contains 13 residues. The CDR3 DNA sequence: TGTGCCTGGAGTGCCTCAGAAACCTATGGCTACACCTTC. It specifies CAWSASETYGYTF.

The table lists this clonotype with many counts. V is TRBV6-5 and J is TRBJ1-5; the D is unclear. This CDR3 is 15 amino acids long. The germline gives CDR1 MNHEY, CDR2 SVGAGI. Between the trimmed V and J ends, which lost 7 bases and 9 bases, there was a span of 22 bases. CDR3 sequence (DNA): TGTGCCAGCATTCCGTCAGCATTAACGGGTAGGCCCCAGCATTTT. Residues: CASIPSALTGRPQHF.

A single count supports this clonotype. The chain couples TRBV11-2 to TRBJ1-2; the match to TRBD1 covers 12 bases. V lost 5 bases to trimming and J lost 0 bases; unmatched junction nucleotides: 7. The germline V gene encodes CDR1 SGHAT and CDR2 FQNNGV. There are 17 residues in the CDR3. CDR3 amino acids: CASSGGDRGLSNYGYTF. CDR3 sequence (DNA): TGTGCCAGCAGCGGCGGGGACAGGGGGCTGTCTAACTATGGCTACACCTTC.

This clonotype was recorded at least ten times. The CDR3 is CASSLRGSLSTQYF. CDR3 in DNA: TGTGCCAGCAGCTTACGGGGGTCCCTGTCAACCCAGTACTTC. The gene calls are TRBV7-8 and TRBJ2-5; D possibly corresponds to TRBD2 (6 bases). V was trimmed by 2 bases and J by 8 bases, leaving 15 bases between them. Per germline, CDR1 SGHVS and CDR2 FQNEAQ. The CDR3 is 14 amino acids.

This clonotype was detected ten times or more. The J gene is TRBJ2-2, the V gene TRBV9; 10 nucleotides agree with TRBD2. Trimming at V came to 3 bases and at J to 7 bases, leaving 12 bases not matched to a gene. The CDR3 covers 17 residues. Germline V gene lookup returns CDR1 SGDLS and CDR2 YYNGEE. In DNA form, the CDR3 reads TGTGCCAGCAGCGAGGGGCCCATAGCGGGAGGTCACGGGGAGCTGTTTTTT. It codes for CASSEGPIAGGHGELFF.

CDR3 DNA sequence: TGCAGTGCCGGGACGACGGTGGACACTGAAGCTTTCTTT. Its translation is CSAGTTVDTEAFF. The genes are TRBV20-1 and TRBJ1-1, with D perhaps matching TRBD1 (5 bases). CDR1 is DFQATT and CDR2 is SNEGSKA in the germline V gene (reference sequence). The length of the CDR3 is 13 residues. Trimming removed 6 bases from V and 3 bases from J, with 14 bases in between.

At least ten counts were recorded for this clonotype. The gene calls are TRBV28 and TRBJ2-7; possibly TRBD2 for D (7 bases). This CDR3 comprises 15 residues. Germline lookup yields CDR1 MDHEN and CDR2 SYDVKM. V was shortened by 4 bases and J by 5 bases, with 18 bases between the two germline ends. CDR3 amino acids: CASSSSRGDNDEQYF. DNA of the CDR3: TGTGCCAGCAGTTCCTCTCGGGGGGACAATGACGAGCAGTACTTC. Using reference TRBV28 and TRBJ2-7 for the parts outside the CDR3, the full variable domain is DVKVTQSSRYLVKRTGEKVFLECVQDMDHENMFWYRQDPGLGLRLIYFSYDVKMKEKGDIPEGYSVSREKKERFSLILESASTNQTSMYLCASSSSRGDNDEQYFGPGTRLTVT.

This clonotype was seen a few times. The chain carries TRBV15 and TRBJ1-2; no clear D. The V end was cut by 4 bases, the J end by 1 base, with 4 bases between. Germline assignment: CDR1 LNHNV and CDR2 YYDKDF (reference sequence). The CDR3 totals 12 residues. The CDR3 region is CATSTSNYGYTF. The CDR3 nucleotides are TGTGCCACCAGCACGAGTAACTATGGCTACACCTTC.

The rearrangement joins TRBV6-1 to TRBJ2-7, with D unresolved. CDR3 length: 15 residues. The germline CDR1 and CDR2 sequences are MNHNS and SASEGT. V was clipped by 7 bases and J by 3 bases, with 19 bases between them. DNA of the CDR3: TGTGCCAGCACACCGCTGAAAACCATGAGCTACGAGCAGTACTTC. Amino acid sequence: CASTPLKTMSYEQYF.

This clonotype was seen many times. V usage is TRBV20-1 and J usage is TRBJ2-7; 8 positions agree with TRBD2. V gave up 0 bases and J gave up 6 bases; unmatched junction bases: 10. CDR1 is DFQATT, CDR2 SNEGSKA, per germline (reference sequence). CDR3 length equals 15 residues. CDR3 protein: CSARDGREVIREQYF. The CDR3 coding sequence is TGCAGTGCTAGAGATGGGCGGGAGGTGATCCGCGAGCAGTACTTC.

This clonotype was observed at least ten times. The chain employs TRBV7-2 and TRBJ1-6; TRBD1 matches at 10 bases. The V gene's germline CDR1 is SGHTA and CDR2 FQGNSA. This CDR3 region has 21 residues. The J segment lost 5 bases and the V segment lost 4 bases, leaving 20 bases of the junction unmatched. The chain's CDR3 is CASSSYLESRDRGRHNSPLHF. In DNA form, the CDR3 reads TGTGCCAGCAGCTCCTACCTCGAATCCCGGGACAGGGGAAGGCATAATTCACCCCTCCACTTT. Supplemented by reference TRBV7-2 and TRBJ1-6, the full variable domain reads GAGVSQSPSNKVTEKGKDVELRCDPISGHTALYWYRQSLGQGLEFLIYFQGNSAPDKSGLPSDRFSAERTGGSVSTLTIQRTQQEDSAVYLCASSSYLESRDRGRHNSPLHFGNGTRLTVT.

This clonotype was detected ten times or more. The V gene is TRBV19, the J gene TRBJ1-1; no firm D call. In germline, CDR1 is LNHDA, CDR2 SQIVND (reference sequence). Trimming stripped 7 bases from V and 3 bases from J, with 18 bases between. The CDR3 totals 15 residues. The DNA for the CDR3 is TGTGCCAGTACCCCATGGCCGGCCGCGGACACTGAAGCTTTCTTT. The encoded protein is CASTPWPAADTEAFF.

This clonotype appeared many times. The chain joins TRBV12-3 or TRBV12-4 to TRBJ2-7, with D tentatively TRBD1 (5 bases). V lost 2 bases and J 3 bases, leaving 20 bases between the germline ends. The CDR3 is made up of 17 amino acids. CDR3 sequence: CASSLSGWTSLDYEQYF. CDR3 bases: TGTGCCAGCAGTTTATCTGGGTGGACATCCTTGGACTACGAGCAGTACTTC.

This clonotype showed up just a few times. J is TRBJ1-2 and V is TRBV6-2 or TRBV6-3; 10 bases are a match to TRBD1. Looked up from germline, CDR1 is MNHEY and CDR2 is SVGEGT. The CDR3 is made up of 15 amino acids. Trimming at V came to 4 bases and at J to 6 bases, leaving 8 bases not matched to a gene. The CDR3 sequence: CASSFPGTGEDGYTF. In DNA form, the CDR3 reads TGTGCCAGCAGTTTTCCCGGGACAGGGGAGGATGGCTACACCTTC.

This clonotype came up many times. The rearrangement links TRBV12-3 or TRBV12-4 to TRBJ1-1; TRBD1 aligns across 10 bases. J lost 1 base, V lost 1 base, and 3 bases had no gene match. There are 16 residues in the CDR3. This CDR3 reads CASSLGQGAANTEAFF. For the CDR3, the DNA is TGTGCCAGCAGTTTAGGACAGGGGGCGGCGAACACTGAAGCTTTCTTT.

This clonotype was seen repeatedly, ten times or more. The chain carries TRBV11-2 and TRBJ2-4; TRBD2 matches 7 bases. CDR1 and CDR2 from the germline V gene are SGHAT and FQNNGV. This CDR3 is 14 amino acids long. The V gene end was trimmed by 5 bases and the J gene end by 8 bases; junction bases not matched to a gene: 9. The CDR3 spells CASSPTDAGDIQYF. In DNA form, the CDR3 reads TGTGCCAGCAGCCCCACCGACGCGGGAGACATTCAGTACTTC.

This clonotype has a count of ten or more. This chain uses TRBV19 with TRBJ1-5; 7 bases align to TRBD1. The germline gives CDR1 LNHDA, CDR2 SQIVND (reference sequence). V lost 5 bases and J lost 7; bases outside the gene matches: 11. The CDR3 is 15 residues long. CDR3 in DNA: TGTGCCAGTAGTCAAGACAGGGCGCCCTTGCAGCCCCAGCATTTT. As protein: CASSQDRAPLQPQHF.

This clonotype was counted many times. This chain links TRBV27 with TRBJ1-1, with D possibly being TRBD1 (6 bases). Germline CDR1 and CDR2: MNHEY and SMNVEV (reference sequence). The V gene lost 5 bases and the J gene lost 0 bases, with 13 bases spanning the gap. This CDR3 has 15 residues. In DNA form, the CDR3 reads TGTGCCAGCAGTCCAACAGGGTACCTGAACACTGAAGCTTTCTTT. The encoded protein is CASSPTGYLNTEAFF.

The J gene is TRBJ1-1, the V gene TRBV6-1; D remains unclear. The V gene's germline CDR1 is MNHNS and CDR2 SASEGT. The V end was cut by 8 bases, the J end by 6 bases, with 13 bases between. The CDR3 loop spans 12 amino acids. The DNA of the CDR3 is TGTGCCAGCGGGGAGGTGAGGGCTGAAGCTTTCTTT. Its protein is CASGEVRAEAFF.

This clonotype was counted ten times or more. The chain recombines TRBV19 with TRBJ2-2; 9 nucleotides line up with TRBD2. Germline V gives CDR1 LNHDA, CDR2 SQIVND (reference sequence). CDR3 length: 15 residues. With 4 bases clipped from V and 6 bases from J, the junction kept 6 bases outside the gene matches. CDR3 bases: TGTGCCAGTAGTACCGCCGGCGGGGGGGCCGGGGAGCTGTTTTTT. It translates to CASSTAGGGAGELFF.

The chain links TRBV12-3 or TRBV12-4 to TRBJ1-5; no reliable D call. Trimming shortened V by 5 bases and J by 9 bases, and 11 bases separated the two germline ends. The CDR3 consists of 12 residues. CDR3 DNA: TGTGCCAGCAGTAGGGAGCAAGGGCCCCAGCATTTT. Translating gives CASSREQGPQHF.

This clonotype was seen repeatedly, ten times or more. The rearrangement joins TRBV19 to TRBJ2-7, with D perhaps matching TRBD1 or TRBD2 (5 bases each). Deletions cut 0 bases from V and 7 bases from J, with 16 bases between. Germline V gene sequence: CDR1 LNHDA, CDR2 SQIVND (reference sequence). The CDR3 is 15 residues long. CDR3 loop: CASSIEYSGTTEQYF. DNA for the CDR3: TGTGCCAGTAGTATAGAGTACTCCGGGACCACAGAGCAGTACTTC.

This clonotype was seen ten or more times. The V call is TRBV28, the J call TRBJ2-6; the D is unclear. The CDR3 runs 14 residues. V lost 10 bases to trimming and J lost 0 bases, with 10 bases between them. Looked up from germline, CDR1 is MDHEN and CDR2 is SYDVKM. The CDR3: CATRKGSGANVLTF. CDR3 nucleotide sequence: TGTGCCACCCGGAAGGGCTCTGGGGCCAACGTCCTGACTTTC.

The chain has TRBV28 and TRBJ1-2, with TRBD1 identical over 11 bases. V lost 6 bases and J lost 8; bases outside the gene matches: 5. CDR3 size: 13 residues. Germline lookup yields CDR1 MDHEN and CDR2 SYDVKM. This CDR3 reads CASSEGTGGGYTF. The CDR3 DNA is TGTGCCAGCAGCGAAGGGACAGGGGGAGGCTACACCTTC.

The chain couples TRBV28 to TRBJ2-5, with 11 nucleotides matching TRBD1. This CDR3 has 15 residues. Germline values: CDR1 MDHEN, CDR2 SYDVKM. V lost 6 bases to trimming and J lost 5 bases; unmatched junction nucleotides: 8. The CDR3: CASRLRRDRGETQYF. The CDR3 nucleotides read TGTGCCAGCAGACTGCGCCGGGACAGGGGGGAGACCCAGTACTTC.

This clonotype was counted at least ten times. This chain links TRBV12-3 or TRBV12-4 with TRBJ1-5; 8 positions agree with TRBD1. J gave up 4 bases and V 7 bases, and 9 bases lay outside the gene matches. The CDR3 is 15 amino acids. CDR3 protein: CASTTGTGRNQPQHF. CDR3 sequence (DNA): TGTGCCAGCACTACCGGGACAGGAAGGAATCAGCCCCAGCATTTT.